The present T cell receptor beta chain was sequenced within a study of T-cell reconstitution after alpha-beta-depleted transplantation in children. CDR3 length equals 13 residues. Trimming removed 6 bases from V and 3 bases from J, with 12 bases in between. Germline-derived CDR1 and CDR2 are SQVTM and ANQGSEA. This clonotype was seen many times. Unique molecular identifiers were built into the TCRbeta library. Each CDR3 protein gets one entry after TCRdb re-called the PCR reads with MiXCR. The table includes about 640,000 distinct CDR3 sequences, roughly 17% detected once. This sample comprised PBMCs from the stem cell graft donor, obtained from the stem cell graft. The clonotype was recovered from a human donor who donated a stem cell graft to a child with acute myeloid leukemia. The chain uses TRBV29-1 and TRBJ1-5; D is perhaps TRBD1 (5 bases). This CDR3 is CSVADSPNQPQHF. The CDR3 coding sequence is TGCAGCGTGGCCGACAGTCCCAATCAGCCCCAGCATTTT.